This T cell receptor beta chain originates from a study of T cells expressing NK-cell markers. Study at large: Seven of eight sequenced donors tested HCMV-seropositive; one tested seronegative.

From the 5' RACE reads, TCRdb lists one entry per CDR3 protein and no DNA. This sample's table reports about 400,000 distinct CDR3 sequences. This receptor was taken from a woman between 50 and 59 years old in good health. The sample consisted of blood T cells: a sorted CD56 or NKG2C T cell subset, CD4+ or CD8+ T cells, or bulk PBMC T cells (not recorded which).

This CDR3 is CATSPEGAGEKLFF. The chain combines TRBV15 with TRBJ1-4; TCRdb proposes TRBD1, but this gene call is untestable without DNA. This CDR3 comprises 14 residues. CDR1 is LNHNV and CDR2 is YYDKDF in the germline V gene (reference sequence).